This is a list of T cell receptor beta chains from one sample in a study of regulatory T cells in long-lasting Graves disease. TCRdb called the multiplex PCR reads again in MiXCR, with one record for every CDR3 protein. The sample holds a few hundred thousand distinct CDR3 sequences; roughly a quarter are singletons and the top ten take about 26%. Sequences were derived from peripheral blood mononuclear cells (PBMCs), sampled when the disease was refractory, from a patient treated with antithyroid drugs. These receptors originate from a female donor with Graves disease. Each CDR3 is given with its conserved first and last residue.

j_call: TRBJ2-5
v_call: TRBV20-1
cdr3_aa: CSAPGRHETQYF

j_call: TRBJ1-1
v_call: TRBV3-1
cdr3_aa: CASSLSHTEAFF

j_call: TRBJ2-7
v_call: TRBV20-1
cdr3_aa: CSAIDPGTSAYEQYF

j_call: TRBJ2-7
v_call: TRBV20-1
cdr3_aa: CSARDPGAGGAYEQYF

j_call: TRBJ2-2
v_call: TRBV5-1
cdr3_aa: CASSRLTGSNTGELFF

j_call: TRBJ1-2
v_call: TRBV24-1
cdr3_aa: CATSDFPDSYGYTF

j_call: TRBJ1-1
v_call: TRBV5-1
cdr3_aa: CASSLIQGNTEAFF

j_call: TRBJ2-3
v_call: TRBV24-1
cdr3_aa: CATSEGARRLGTQYF

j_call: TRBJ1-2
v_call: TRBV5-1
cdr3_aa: CASSETGSGYTF

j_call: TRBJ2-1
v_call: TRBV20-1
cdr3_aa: CSAGLQLAAFYNEQFF

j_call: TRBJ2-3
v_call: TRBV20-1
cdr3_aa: CSAKLAGGPDTQYF

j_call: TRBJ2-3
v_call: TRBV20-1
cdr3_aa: CSPTGGSTDTQYF

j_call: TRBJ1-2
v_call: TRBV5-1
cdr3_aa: CASSLGQGNGYTF

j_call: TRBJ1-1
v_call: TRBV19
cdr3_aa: CASRKTGDNTEAFF

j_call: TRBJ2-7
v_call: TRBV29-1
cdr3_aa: CSVFLAGVHGHYEQYF

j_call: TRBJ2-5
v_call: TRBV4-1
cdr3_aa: CASSWGRRGLETQYF

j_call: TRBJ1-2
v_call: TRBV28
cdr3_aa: CASSQANYGYTF

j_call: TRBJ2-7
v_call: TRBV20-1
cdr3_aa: CSARDLRQSYEQYF

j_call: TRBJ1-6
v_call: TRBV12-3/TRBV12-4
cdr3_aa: CASTLGSEEPLHF

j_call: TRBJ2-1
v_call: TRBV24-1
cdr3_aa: CATSPSGSLRGEQFF

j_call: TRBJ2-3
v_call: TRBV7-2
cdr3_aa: CASSSSPDTQYF

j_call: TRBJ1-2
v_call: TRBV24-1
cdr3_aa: CATSEPGGGQGRDGYTF

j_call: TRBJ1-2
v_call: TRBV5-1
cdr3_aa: CASSLGPGLPPDGYTF

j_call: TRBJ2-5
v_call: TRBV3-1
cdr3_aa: CAGSQTEQTQYF

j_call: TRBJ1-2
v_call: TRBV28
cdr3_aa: CASRPPDRGYGYTF

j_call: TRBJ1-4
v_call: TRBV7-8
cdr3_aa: CASRPNRGGNEKLFF

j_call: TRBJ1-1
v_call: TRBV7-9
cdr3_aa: CASSQPEGGTEAFF

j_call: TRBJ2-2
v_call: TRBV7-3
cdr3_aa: CASSLFGLGRGGELFF

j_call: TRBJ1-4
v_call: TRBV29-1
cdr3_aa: CSVRLGDGTNEKLFF